This T cell receptor (beta chain) originates from a study of T cells in Graves' hyperthyroidism and ophthalmopathy. Germline CDR1 is SGHRS and CDR2 is YFSETQ. V gave up 6 bases and J gave up 8 bases; unmatched junction bases: 17. The CDR3 totals 16 residues. This clonotype was seen repeatedly, ten times or more. RNA transcripts were the template for amplifying TCR beta CDR3 regions. When the TCR CDR3 underwent first-round RT-PCR, the HTBI primer set was used. MiXCR, run by TCRdb on the multiplex PCR reads, gives a single entry per CDR3 protein. The repertoire holds roughly 380,000 distinct CDR3 sequences, with approximately 15% as singletons.

The chain is built from TRBV5-1 and TRBJ1-2, with 9 nucleotides matching TRBD1. What was sequenced was blood. The receptor comes from a woman aged 60-75 years with Graves' hyperthyroidism. CDR3 amino acids: CASTDQFTGQGGGYTF. CDR3 coding DNA: TGCGCCAGCACCGACCAATTCACGGGACAGGGAGGAGGCTACACCTTC.